This TCR beta chain stems from a study of T cells in Graves' hyperthyroidism and ophthalmopathy. Study observations and caveats: Ophthalmopathy, as predicted by the model, came a median around 7 months after the prediction.

Authors of the study amplified TCR beta CDR3 regions from RNA transcripts. The HTBI set primed first-round TCR CDR3 RT-PCR. TCRdb recomputed calls from the multiplex PCR reads with MiXCR, one row per CDR3 protein. The top ten clones hold about 8% of a sample with about 580,000 distinct CDR3 sequences, 46% of them seen once. About this clonotype: Its antigen is currently unknown.

This TCR came from a woman aged 18-29 years with Graves' hyperthyroidism. The sample taken for sequencing was peripheral blood or thyroid tissue (not recorded which).

CDR3 residues: CASSLQQGEDGYTF. The CDR3 DNA follows: TGTGCCAGCAGTTTACAGCAGGGGGAGGATGGCTACACCTTC. The genes are TRBV12-3 or TRBV12-4 and TRBJ1-2; 7 positions match TRBD1. V lost 2 bases to trimming and J lost 6 bases; unmatched junction nucleotides: 6. CDR3 size: 14 residues.